This T cell receptor beta chain was recovered during a study of regulatory T cells in long-lasting Graves disease. This clonotype was seen only a few times. At one end, the junction sequence differs from germline, possibly due to a read error. Arm-PCR with iRepertoire HTBI primers amplified the CDR3 regions for these TCR beta libraries. TCRdb processed the multiplex PCR reads anew with MiXCR; each CDR3 protein has one entry. The sample has about half a million distinct CDR3 sequences; 12% are singletons. Described time point: newly diagnosed GD, antithyroid drugs for less than 3 months. With RNA extracted from PBMCs as input, the TCR library was made. These sequences were also reported in another study, on T cells in Graves' hyperthyroidism and ophthalmopathy.

Sequencing was performed on peripheral blood mononuclear cells (PBMCs), taken at new diagnosis, from a patient treated with antithyroid drugs. The sequence was obtained from a woman aged 25 to 39 with Graves disease.

The CDR3 DNA reads as TGTGCCACCAGTGATACCTTAGCGGGAGGGCCAAGCAATGGGCAGTTCTTC. Residues: CATSDTLAGGPSNGQFF. V gene TRBV24-1 combines with J gene TRBJ2-1, with 11 bases aligning to TRBD2. This CDR3 is 17 amino acids long. Germline loops: CDR1 KGHDR, CDR2 SFDVKD.